This T cell receptor (beta chain) emerged from a study of T cells in Graves' hyperthyroidism and ophthalmopathy. At least ten counts were recorded for this clonotype. What it recognizes is unknown. The CDR3 has 17 amino acids. The germline V gene encodes CDR1 LNHNV and CDR2 YYDKDF (reference sequence). V was cut by 0 bases and J by 4 bases, with 18 bases left in between. Notes on the study in general: Also found in blood were most expanded thyroid clonotypes above 0.001.

There were TCR beta CDR3 regions amplified from RNA transcripts. The HTBI primer set was used in a first-round RT-PCR of the TCR CDR3. TCRdb re-analysed the multiplex PCR reads in MiXCR, keeping a single row per CDR3 protein. The sample yields roughly 800,000 distinct CDR3 sequences, about two fifths seen once. The gene calls are TRBV15 and TRBJ2-5, with a tentative D call TRBD1 (5 bases). Sequenced sample: blood. The TCR originated in a man between 18 and 29 years old with Graves' hyperthyroidism. CDR3 loop: CATSREGRRQGRETQYF. The CDR3 DNA follows: TGTGCCACCAGCAGAGAAGGGCGTAGGCAGGGCCGAGAGACCCAGTACTTC. The complete variable domain, with remaining parts taken from reference TRBV15 and TRBJ2-5, reads DAMVIQNPRYQVTQFGKPVTLSCSQTLNHNVMYWYQQKSSQAPKLLFHYYDKDFNNEADTPDNFQSRRPNTSFCFLDIRSPGLGDTAMYLCATSREGRRQGRETQYFGPGTRLLVL.